This passage covers 9 T cell receptor beta chains from one sample sequenced in a study of identical twins. Via MiXCR, TCRdb re-called the 5' RACE reads, giving one row per CDR3 protein. Altogether about 890,000 distinct CDR3 sequences are present, 9% to 15% being singletons, with the ten largest covering around 1.6%. The same sample was also studied in work on yellow fever vaccine responses in identical twins.

Input material: PBMCs. These receptor sequences come from a woman aged 18-35 years in good health.

The chain combines TRBV11-2 with TRBJ2-5, with TRBD2 identical over 15 bases. Germline V gene sequence: CDR1 SGHAT, CDR2 FQNNGV. The CDR3 loop spans 16 amino acids. J was trimmed by 3 bases and V by 4 bases; bases with no gene match: 3. CDR3 loop: CASSSWTSGREETQYF. The CDR3 nucleotides are TGTGCCAGCAGCTCATGGACTAGCGGGAGGGAAGAGACCCAGTACTTC.

This clonotype was counted at least ten times. The rearrangement uses TRBV12-3 or TRBV12-4 and TRBJ2-3; unclear D gene. V lost 6 bases and J lost 2, with 15 bases in between. The CDR3 runs to 15 residues. The CDR3 is CASRKTPPNTDTQYF. The DNA of the CDR3 is TGTGCCAGCAGGAAGACACCACCCAACACAGATACGCAGTATTTT.

This clonotype was observed at least ten times. The rearrangement links TRBV6-5 to TRBJ2-1, with TRBD2 identical over 10 bases. The germline CDR1 and CDR2 sequences are MNHEY and SVGAGI. The CDR3 length is 19 residues. Losses at the gene ends were 2 bases for V and 2 bases for J; bases not matched to a gene: 12. The CDR3 sequence is CASSYDPPGLAGAYNEQFF. CDR3 nucleotides: TGTGCCAGCAGTTACGATCCACCGGGGCTAGCGGGAGCCTACAATGAGCAGTTCTTC.

This clonotype has at least ten counts. The chain carries TRBV5-1 and TRBJ1-1; the D gene is possibly TRBD1 (6 bases). This CDR3 region has 15 residues. V was cut by 3 bases and J by 2 bases, with 14 bases left in between. Germline V lookup: CDR1 SGHRS, CDR2 YFSETQ. CDR3 amino acids: CASSSGQKSNTEAFF. The CDR3 DNA is TGCGCCAGCAGCTCCGGACAGAAATCAAACACTGAAGCTTTCTTT. Full variable domain (outside the CDR3, taken from reference TRBV5-1 and TRBJ1-1): KAGVTQTPRYLIKTRGQQVTLSCSPISGHRSVSWYQQTPGQGLQFLFEYFSETQRNKGNFPGRFSGRQFSNSRSEMNVSTLELGDSALYLCASSSGQKSNTEAFFGQGTRLTVV.

The rearrangement uses TRBV20-1 and TRBJ1-1, with TRBD1 as a possible D gene (5 bases). V shed 3 bases and J shed 6 bases, with 8 bases lying between them. In germline, CDR1 is DFQATT, CDR2 SNEGSKA (reference sequence). The CDR3 length is 11 residues. CDR3 sequence reads: CSASTGSEAFF. CDR3 sequence (DNA): TGCAGTGCTAGCACAGGCTCTGAAGCTTTCTTT.

The J gene is TRBJ2-7, the V gene TRBV21-1; the D call in the table, TRBD1, was not verified against the DNA. TRBV21-1 constitutes a pseudogene. The CDR3 runs 15 residues. The chain's CDR3 is CASSKADREKSFRYV. The CDR3, as DNA: TGTGCCAGCAGCAAAGCGGACAGGGAAAAGAGTTTTCGGTACGTC.

Ten or more counts support this clonotype. The chain combines TRBV4-1 with TRBJ2-2, with D uncertain. The V end lost 0 bases, the J end lost 2 bases, and 7 bases lay between the germline ends. The CDR3 has 15 residues. Germline V CDR1 and CDR2: MGHRA, YSYEKL. CDR3 nucleotide sequence: TGCGCCAGCAGCCAAGATCGGCTTAACACCGGGGAGCTGTTTTTT. This sequence encodes CASSQDRLNTGELFF.

The genes are TRBV20-1 and TRBJ1-6; tentative D call: TRBD1 (5 bases). Germline values: CDR1 DFQATT, CDR2 SNEGSKA (reference sequence). The CDR3 runs to 13 residues. V was trimmed by 6 bases and J by 7 bases, leaving 13 bases between them. The CDR3 DNA sequence: TGCAGTGCGGTGGCAGGGCCCAATTCACCCCTCCACTTT. Translated, it gives CSAVAGPNSPLHF.

This rearrangement joins TRBV5-4 to TRBJ2-5, with D uncertain. With 0 bases removed from V and 1 base from J, the gap between germline ends came to 13 bases. CDR3 length equals 16 residues. Germline V CDR1 and CDR2: SGHNT, YYREEE (reference sequence). This CDR3 is CASSLGFGYLQETQYF. In nucleotides, the CDR3 is TGTGCCAGCAGCTTGGGGTTCGGATATCTCCAAGAGACCCAGTACTTC.